The 7 T cell receptor beta chains below were found in one sample sequenced in a study of blood T cells in healthy people across ages. The authors ran a second PCR of 7 to 11 cycles using a sample-barcoded 5' primer and a J-beta primer mix. TCRdb ran MiXCR on the 5' RACE reads and lists one entry per CDR3 protein. The sample contains hundreds of thousands of distinct CDR3 sequences, 40% to 50% of which appear only once. Sequenced: blood. These TCRs come from a man older than 75 in good health.

V is TRBV12-3 or TRBV12-4 and J is TRBJ1-1, with 9 bases that match TRBD1. The CDR3 is made up of 13 amino acids. Trimming took 7 bases from V and 8 from J; bases not matched to a gene: 8. CDR3 DNA sequence: TGTGCCAGCATCAGGGACAGGGCTGGGGAAGCTTTCTTT. Residues: CASIRDRAGEAFF.

Only one count was recorded for this clonotype. The chain is built from TRBV4-1 and TRBJ1-1; D possibly corresponds to TRBD1 (5 bases). The CDR3 length is 16 residues. Germline CDR1 MGHRA, CDR2 YSYEKL. The V end was cut by 0 bases, the J end by 1 base, with 12 bases between. This CDR3 is CASSQDQTGGNTEAFF. CDR3 coding DNA: TGCGCCAGCAGCCAAGATCAAACCGGGGGGAACACTGAAGCTTTCTTT.

This clonotype was seen only a few times. This may be a read error, as it is one base from a much larger clone. The chain joins TRBV12-3 or TRBV12-4 to TRBJ1-6; tentative D call: TRBD1 (6 bases). The CDR3 loop spans 14 amino acids. Trimming stripped 1 base from V and 7 bases from J, with 8 bases between. The CDR3 nucleotides are TGTGCCAGCAGTTTAGACAGGGCCAATTCACCCCTCCACTTT. It specifies CASSLDRANSPLHF.

CDR3 coding DNA: TGCGCCAGCAGTGAGTCGGGGGTAGAGACCCAGTTCTTC. Amino acids: CASSESGVETQFF. This chain uses TRBV10-1 with TRBJ2-1, with D possibly being TRBD1 or TRBD2 (5 bases each). The length of the CDR3 is 13 residues. V was clipped by 0 bases and J by 13 bases, with 13 bases between them. Germline V gene data show CDR1 as WNHNN and CDR2 as SYGVQD (reference sequence).

The chain combines TRBV10-1 with TRBJ2-3; D not resolved. Trimming left V 0 bases short and J 2 bases short, with 12 bases between. This CDR3 has 16 amino acids. Germline V lookup: CDR1 WNHNN, CDR2 SYGVQD (reference sequence). The CDR3 region is CASSESPASTTDTQYF. The CDR3 bases are TGCGCCAGCAGTGAGTCTCCGGCGTCCACCACAGATACGCAGTATTTT.

The chain recombines TRBV2 with TRBJ1-2; tentatively, D is TRBD1 (6 bases). CDR1 is SNHLY and CDR2 is FYNNEI in the germline V gene. The CDR3 covers 11 residues. V was clipped by 5 bases and J by 8 bases, with 9 bases between them. As DNA, the CDR3 is TGTGCCAGCAGTCGGACAGCCGGCTACACCTTC. Its translation is CASSRTAGYTF.

This clonotype was counted many times. The CDR3 loop is CASSRTGGLDEQFF. CDR3 DNA sequence: TGTGCCAGCAGTAGGACAGGGGGACTCGATGAGCAGTTCTTC. The chain recombines TRBV25-1 with TRBJ2-1; 10 bases align to TRBD1. Germline lookup yields CDR1 MGHDK and CDR2 SYGVNS. Trimming at V came to 5 bases and at J to 8 bases, leaving 6 bases not matched to a gene. This CDR3 region has 14 residues.